This TCR beta chain was identified in a study of shared clonotypes between healthy human individuals (dated by TCRdb to 2020 to 2021). Turning to the overall study: Two women and three men aged 18 to 49 years were included in the cohort. To increase sequencing depth and limit assay-specific biases, TCR repertoire library preparation and sequencing were carried out by different laboratories using diverse techniques. For each donor, CD4 naive and CD4 memory were each run on three plates, CD8 naive on two plates, and CD8 memory on one plate. Between about 0.85 and 8.9 billion PBMCs per donor were obtained by leukapheresis. Blood TCR repertoires of five healthy adults were deeply sequenced to estimate repertoire size and the extent of clonotype sharing between individuals.

Concerning this clone: This clone's antigen is unknown. Nothing much larger sits one base from this clone, and base qualities are not available.

Healthy HIV-negative adults with no recently reported acute infections or vaccinations were included as donors. All donors were Caucasian adults living in Nashville, Tennessee, USA. CD4+ T cells were enriched through magnetic negative selection, after which naive cells were positively selected on CD45RA and the remaining negative fraction served as the memory subset. After blood collection by leukapheresis, PBMCs were isolated using Ficoll-Histopaque density gradient centrifugation and then cryopreserved in the vapor phase of liquid nitrogen. Analytical flow cytometry was used to check the purity and quantity of every magnetically sorted T cell population. From each sorted fraction, genomic DNA was isolated and quantified by UV absorbance on a Nanodrop 2000c. TCR CDR3 regions were amplified from genomic DNA by multiplex PCR using the deep immunoSEQ assay. Genomic DNA extracted from each cell subset was distributed evenly over all wells of several immunoSEQ 96-well plates, and each plate served as one replicate. For sorted subsets, around 0.2 ug genomic DNA, equal to about 30,000 T cell genomes, was loaded into each replicate PCR. Purified libraries were measured with a Qubit 3.0 fluorometer, size-checked on a Bioanalyzer 2100, and measured again with the KAPA Library Quantification kit. Every immunoSEQ 96-well plate was sequenced on a dedicated single-read 150-cycle Illumina NextSeq 550 flow cell. The authors' analysis ran thus. The immunoSEQ output contained only junctional sequences without quality scores, so filtering could not match that applied to full-length reads. To assign V/J genes and CDR3, sequences were annotated using PyIR, a Python wrapper for IgBLAST v1.9, with IMGT germline references. Reads were filtered out if the reads had weak V/J assignments (E-value above 1e-6), no CDR3, stop codons, out-of-frame junctions, or ambiguous translated residues. A V3J clonotype was defined by an identical inferred V gene, J gene, and CDR3 amino acid sequence. To compute the percentage overlap between repertoires, the number of shared unique clonotypes was divided by the size of the smaller repertoire. Richness of each repertoire was evaluated using RTK rarefaction, the Chao1 estimator, and Recon v2.1 estimates of unobserved clonotypes. For all TCRbeta clonotypes obtained by the gDNA method from four donors, generation probabilities were computed with OLGA. TCRdb took over this immuneACCESS table, retaining in-frame rearrangements with V and J assigned. Such tables are incomplete; in checked studies, under half of the missing clones stem from an unresolved V gene, and the remainder is unexplained. V and J calls and clone size are copied from that table; D and trimming were computed from the DNA. The sample data list hundreds of thousands of clones, and 90% to 96% of these were observed just once. 0.055% to 0.075% of the sample is taken by the ten largest.

The study at large found these results: The small number of donors limited the genetic and exposure-history diversity represented. When several donors were compared, the shared fraction of clonotypes was about 5.4% for naive CD4, roughly 3.3% for naive CD8, roughly 2.5% for memory CD4, and around 0.4% for memory CD8. Sampling was limited to blood, and TCR repertoires in tissue likely differ from TCR repertoires in blood. Estimated clonotype richness was generally larger for naive than for memory subsets. Pairwise subsampling indicated that sequencing depth was expected to affect the degree of clonotype sharing among donors. Compared with non-shared clonotypes, the clonotypes found in all four sorted-subset donors had higher generation probabilities. Rarefaction of sorted-subset datasets indicated incomplete sequencing despite the large sequencing depth.

Reading from cysteine to phenylalanine, the CDR3 counts 13 amino acids. CDR3 DNA only is kept here, 39 bases in frame from base 1. V and J lose 6 bases and 11 bases, and a span of 19 bases separates them. From a lookup of the germline V gene, CDR1 and CDR2 are MDHEN and SYDVKM. This receptor was obtained from a woman in her 30s in good health. The chain is made from TRBV28 and TRBJ1-1; TRBD1 is perhaps the D gene, given 5 matching bases. The sequencing input was naive CD4+ T cells sorted from blood. The cell subset or site label for this specimen denotes: CD45RA+ positively selected. The DNA reads TGTGCCAGCAGGCCGACAGCCCATCCGGCTGCTTTCTTT. It encodes CASRPTAHPAAFF.